This entry describes one T cell receptor beta chain. The CDR3 covers 14 residues. V was trimmed by 5 bases and J by 8 bases, leaving 16 bases between them. Germline V gene lookup returns CDR1 MNHEY and CDR2 SVGAGI. Data came from immunoSEQ multiplex PCR; TCRdb stores just in-frame clones and leaves some out. Of 75,000 to 85,000 clones in the sample, 70% to 90% were seen once. The record originates from a study of T cell clones after liver transplantation. This sequence was found in a human patient who received a liver transplant. Some of the T cells might come from the graft donor. The sequencing here drew on CD4+ T cells from blood, taken at the 22-month timepoint. The rearrangement uses TRBV6-5 and TRBJ2-1; TRBD2 is a possible D gene (6 bases). The CDR3 DNA is TGTGCCAGCAGTGAATGGGGGGAAAAGGATGAGCAGTTCTTC. This translates into CASSEWGEKDEQFF.